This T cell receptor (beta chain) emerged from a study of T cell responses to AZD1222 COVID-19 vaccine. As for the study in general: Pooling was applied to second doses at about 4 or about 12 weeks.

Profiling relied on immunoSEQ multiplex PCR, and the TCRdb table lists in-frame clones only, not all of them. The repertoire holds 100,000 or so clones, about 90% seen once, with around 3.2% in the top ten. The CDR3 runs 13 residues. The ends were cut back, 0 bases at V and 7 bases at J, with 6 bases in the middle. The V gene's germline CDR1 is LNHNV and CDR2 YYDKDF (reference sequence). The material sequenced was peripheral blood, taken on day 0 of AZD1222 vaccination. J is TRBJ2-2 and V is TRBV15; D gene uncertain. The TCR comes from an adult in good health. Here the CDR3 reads CATSRDYGGELFF. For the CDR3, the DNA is TGTGCCACCAGCAGAGATTATGGCGGGGAGCTGTTTTTT.